Below, one T cell receptor (beta chain) is given with its context. The data originate from a study of cytotoxic CD8 clonotypes in ibrutinib-treated CLL. The germline V gene has CDR1 SGHAT and CDR2 FQNNGV. Trimming removed 5 bases from V and 5 bases from J, with 9 bases in between. The CDR3 sequence is 13 residues long. Only in-frame clones appear in the TCRdb table, and some are missing; sequencing was by immunoSEQ multiplex PCR. The table shows around 41,000 clones, with about 70% occurring only once. The sample was PBMCs, taken at disease progression, from a patient treated with ibrutinib. The chain has TRBV11-2 and TRBJ2-2; no firm D call. The sequence was obtained from a human donor with chronic lymphocytic leukemia. The CDR3 here is CASSPSWTGELFF. In DNA form, the CDR3 reads TGTGCCAGCAGCCCGTCGTGGACCGGGGAGCTGTTTTTT.